These 8 T cell receptor beta chains came from one sample sequenced in a study of blood T cell repertoires in COVID-19. The repertoire was sequenced with immunoSEQ multiplex PCR; TCRdb's copy has only in-frame clones and lacks some. The sample includes about 400,000 clones, around 92% of them seen just once. Material for sequencing was PBMCs or T cells enriched from blood (not recorded which). Every receptor here comes from a woman in her 30s who had recovered from COVID-19.

V and J are TRBV11-3 and TRBJ1-3; TRBD1 agrees at 7 bases. CDR1 and CDR2 (germline): SGHNT, YENEEA. The CDR3 has 15 residues. After removal of 2 bases from V and 3 bases from J, the junction contained 4 bases not matched to a gene. The chain's CDR3 is CASSLTGAVGNTIYF. DNA of the CDR3: TGTGCCAGCAGCTTAACAGGGGCAGTTGGAAACACCATATATTTT.

Concerning this clone itself: Distinct nucleotide sequences in the sample also encode this CDR3. The chain couples TRBV19 to TRBJ2-7; 7 positions match TRBD2. Trimming took 7 bases from V and 0 from J; bases not matched to a gene: 3. The germline V gene has CDR1 LNHDA and CDR2 SQIVND (reference sequence). The CDR3 spans 13 residues. CDR3 nucleotide sequence: TGTGCCAGTACCCCGGGGGGCTCCTACGAGCAGTACTTC. Its translation is CASTPGGSYEQYF.

V gene TRBV27 combines with J gene TRBJ1-5; TRBD1 matches at 8 bases. The CDR3 is 15 residues long. CDR1 is MNHEY, CDR2 SMNVEV, per germline (reference sequence). V lost 5 bases and J lost 6; bases outside the gene matches: 9. CDR3 amino acids: CASSPWTGLIQPQHF. The CDR3 DNA follows: TGTGCCAGCAGTCCGTGGACAGGGTTGATTCAGCCCCAGCATTTT.

The chain combines TRBV2 with TRBJ2-7; D possibly corresponds to TRBD2 (5 bases). The V and J ends lost 0 bases and 4 bases respectively, with 10 bases between them. Germline V gene sequence: CDR1 SNHLY, CDR2 FYNNEI. The CDR3 has 14 amino acids. CDR3 protein: CASSEATLAYEQYF. CDR3 sequence (DNA): TGTGCCAGCAGTGAAGCGACCCTAGCTTACGAGCAGTACTTC. The full variable domain, in which reference TRBV2 and TRBJ2-7 provide the parts outside the CDR3, is EPEVTQTPSHQVTQMGQEVILRCVPISNHLYFYWYRQILGQKVEFLVSFYNNEISEKSEIFDDQFSVERPDGSNFTLKIRSTKLEDSAMYFCASSEATLAYEQYFGPGTRLTVT.

The rearrangement links TRBV3-1 (or the pseudogene TRBV3-2) to TRBJ1-2; D is unclear. Between the trimmed V and J ends, which lost 3 bases and 5 bases, there was a span of 4 bases. The V gene's germline CDR1 is LGHDT and CDR2 YNNKEL (reference sequence). This CDR3 contains 11 residues. For the CDR3, the DNA is TGTGCCAGCAGCCACCCTTATGGCTACACCTTC. Protein: CASSHPYGYTF.

This chain uses TRBV9 with TRBJ2-2, with TRBD1 identical over 10 bases. CDR3 length equals 18 residues. The germline CDR1 and CDR2 sequences are SGDLS and YYNGEE. Losses at the gene ends were 4 bases for V and 7 bases for J; bases not matched to a gene: 16. CDR3 sequence reads: CASSSDPGTGVLGGELFF. In DNA form, the CDR3 reads TGTGCCAGCAGCTCCGACCCGGGGACAGGGGTCCTCGGCGGGGAGCTGTTTTTT.

The V gene is TRBV6-6, the J gene TRBJ1-1; unclear D gene. CDR3 length: 13 residues. Trimming shortened V by 6 bases and J by 4 bases, and 12 bases separated the two germline ends. Germline V gives CDR1 MNHNY, CDR2 SVGAGI (reference sequence). CDR3 in DNA: TGTGCCAGCAGCCTAGCCTCGGGCACTGAAGCTTTCTTT. It specifies CASSLASGTEAFF.

The chain is built from TRBV10-3 and TRBJ1-4; D uncertain. V lost 2 bases and J lost 10, with 11 bases in between. The CDR3 runs to 13 residues. CDR1 is ENHRY, CDR2 SYGVKD, per germline. CDR3 loop: CAISEGEAGKLFF. The CDR3 DNA reads TGTGCCATCAGTGAGGGAGAAGCTGGAAAACTGTTTTTT.